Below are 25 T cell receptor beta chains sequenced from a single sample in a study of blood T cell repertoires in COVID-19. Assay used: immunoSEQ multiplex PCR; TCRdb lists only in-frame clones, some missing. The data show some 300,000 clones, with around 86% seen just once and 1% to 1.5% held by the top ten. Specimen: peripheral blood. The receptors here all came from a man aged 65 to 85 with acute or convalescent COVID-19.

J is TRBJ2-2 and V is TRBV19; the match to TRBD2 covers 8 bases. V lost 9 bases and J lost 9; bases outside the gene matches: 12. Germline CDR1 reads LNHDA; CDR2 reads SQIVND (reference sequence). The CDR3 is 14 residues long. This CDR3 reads CASTSAAGGRELFF. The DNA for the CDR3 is TGTGCCAGCACCTCCGCCGCGGGGGGAAGGGAGCTGTTTTTT.

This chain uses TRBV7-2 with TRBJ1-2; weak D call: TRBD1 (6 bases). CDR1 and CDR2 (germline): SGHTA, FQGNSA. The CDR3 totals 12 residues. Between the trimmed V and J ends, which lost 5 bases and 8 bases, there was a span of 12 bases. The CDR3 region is CASSPNREGYTF. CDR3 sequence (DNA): TGTGCCAGCAGCCCTAACAGGGAGGGCTACACCTTC.

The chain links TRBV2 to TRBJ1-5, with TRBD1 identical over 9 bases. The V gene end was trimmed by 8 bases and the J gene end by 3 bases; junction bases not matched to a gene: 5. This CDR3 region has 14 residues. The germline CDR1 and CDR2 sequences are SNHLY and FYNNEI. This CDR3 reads CASARDRVNQPQHF. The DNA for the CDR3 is TGTGCCAGCGCCCGGGACAGGGTCAATCAGCCCCAGCATTTT. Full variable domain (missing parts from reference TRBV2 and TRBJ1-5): EPEVTQTPSHQVTQMGQEVILRCVPISNHLYFYWYRQILGQKVEFLVSFYNNEISEKSEIFDDQFSVERPDGSNFTLKIRSTKLEDSAMYFCASARDRVNQPQHFGDGTRLSIL.

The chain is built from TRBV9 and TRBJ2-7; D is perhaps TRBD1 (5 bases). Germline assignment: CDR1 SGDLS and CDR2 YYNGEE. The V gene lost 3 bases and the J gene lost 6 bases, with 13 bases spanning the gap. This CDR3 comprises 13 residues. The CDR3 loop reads CASSAKGQTEQYF. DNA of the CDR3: TGTGCCAGCAGCGCGAAGGGGCAAACCGAGCAGTACTTC. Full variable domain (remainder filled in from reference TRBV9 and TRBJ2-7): DSGVTQTPKHLITATGQRVTLRCSPRSGDLSVYWYQQSLDQGLQFLIQYYNGEERAKGNILERFSAQQFPDLHSELNLSSLELGDSALYFCASSAKGQTEQYFGPGTRLTVT.

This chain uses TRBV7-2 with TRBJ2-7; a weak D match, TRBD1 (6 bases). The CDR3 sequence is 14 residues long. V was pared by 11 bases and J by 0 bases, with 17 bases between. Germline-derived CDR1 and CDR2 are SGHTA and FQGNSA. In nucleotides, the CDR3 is TGTGCCTCAGGGGTATATTCAACCTCCTACGAGCAGTACTTC. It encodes CASGVYSTSYEQYF.

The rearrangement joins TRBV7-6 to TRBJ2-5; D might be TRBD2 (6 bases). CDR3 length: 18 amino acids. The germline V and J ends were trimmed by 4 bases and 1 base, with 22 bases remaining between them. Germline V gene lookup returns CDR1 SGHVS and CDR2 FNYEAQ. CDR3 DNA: TGTGCCAGCAGCTCCCCTGGAGGGGTTCTTTTGGGCCAAGAGACCCAGTACTTC. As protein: CASSSPGGVLLGQETQYF.

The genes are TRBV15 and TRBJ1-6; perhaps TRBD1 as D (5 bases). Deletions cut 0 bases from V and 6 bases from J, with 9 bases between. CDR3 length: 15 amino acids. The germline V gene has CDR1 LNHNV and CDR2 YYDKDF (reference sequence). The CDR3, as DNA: TGTGCCACCAGCAGAGATCGGCAGGGTAATTCACCCCTCCACTTT. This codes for CATSRDRQGNSPLHF.

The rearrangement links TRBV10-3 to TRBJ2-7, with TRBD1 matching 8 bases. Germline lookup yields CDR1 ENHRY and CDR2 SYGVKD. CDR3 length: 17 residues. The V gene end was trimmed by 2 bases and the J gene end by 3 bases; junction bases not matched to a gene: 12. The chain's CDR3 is CAISERVQTGGGYEQYF. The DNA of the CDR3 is TGTGCCATCAGTGAGAGAGTGCAAACAGGGGGAGGCTACGAGCAGTACTTC.

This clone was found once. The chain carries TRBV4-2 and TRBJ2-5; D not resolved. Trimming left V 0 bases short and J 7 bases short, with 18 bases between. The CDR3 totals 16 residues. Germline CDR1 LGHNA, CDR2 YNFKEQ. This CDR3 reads CASSQDGSFAIRTQYF. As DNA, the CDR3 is TGTGCCAGCAGCCAAGACGGGTCGTTTGCAATAAGGACCCAGTACTTC.

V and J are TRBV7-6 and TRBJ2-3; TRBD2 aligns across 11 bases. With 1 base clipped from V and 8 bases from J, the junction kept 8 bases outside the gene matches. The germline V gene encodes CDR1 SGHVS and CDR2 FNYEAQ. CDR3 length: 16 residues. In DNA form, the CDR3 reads TGTGCCAGCAGCTTAGAGGTAGCGGGGGGGCCTACTACGCAGTATTTT. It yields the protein CASSLEVAGGPTTQYF. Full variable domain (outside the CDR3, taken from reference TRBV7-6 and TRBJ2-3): GAGVSQSPRYKVTKRGQDVALRCDPISGHVSLYWYRQALGQGPEFLTYFNYEAQQDKSGLPNDRFSAERPEGSISTLTIQRTEQRDSAMYRCASSLEVAGGPTTQYFGPGTRLTVL.

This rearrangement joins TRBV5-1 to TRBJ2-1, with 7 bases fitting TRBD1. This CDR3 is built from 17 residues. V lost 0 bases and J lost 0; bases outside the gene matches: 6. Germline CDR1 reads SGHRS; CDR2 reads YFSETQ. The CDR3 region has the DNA TGCGCCAGCAGCTTGGGGGGGACAGACATCTCCTACAATGAGCAGTTCTTC. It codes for CASSLGGTDISYNEQFF.

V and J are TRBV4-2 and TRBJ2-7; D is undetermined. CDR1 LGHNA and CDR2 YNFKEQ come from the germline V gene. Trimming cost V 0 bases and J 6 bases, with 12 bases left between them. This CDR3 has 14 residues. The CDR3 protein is CASSQDLSRPEQYF. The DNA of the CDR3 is TGTGCCAGCAGCCAAGATCTATCGCGGCCCGAGCAGTACTTC.

CDR3 DNA sequence: TGTGCCAGCAGCGTCAAATTAACTTCTAGCACAGATACGCAGTATTTT. It encodes CASSVKLTSSTDTQYF. The chain carries TRBV9 and TRBJ2-3, with unresolved D. The CDR3 runs to 16 residues. With 2 bases removed from V and 0 bases from J, the gap between germline ends came to 13 bases. Per germline, CDR1 SGDLS and CDR2 YYNGEE.

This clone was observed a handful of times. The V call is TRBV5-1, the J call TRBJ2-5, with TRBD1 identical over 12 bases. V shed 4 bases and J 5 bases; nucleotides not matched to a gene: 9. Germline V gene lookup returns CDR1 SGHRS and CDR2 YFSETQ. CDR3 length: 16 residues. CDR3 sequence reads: CASSVGQGALIETQYF. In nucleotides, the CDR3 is TGCGCCAGCAGCGTGGGACAGGGGGCTCTGATCGAGACCCAGTACTTC.

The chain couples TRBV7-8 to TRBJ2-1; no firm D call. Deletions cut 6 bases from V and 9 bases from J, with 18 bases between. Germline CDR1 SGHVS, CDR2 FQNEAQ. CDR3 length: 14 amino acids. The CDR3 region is CASRSTEMVGEQFF. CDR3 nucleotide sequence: TGTGCCAGCAGAAGCACGGAGATGGTAGGTGAGCAGTTCTTC.

As DNA, the CDR3 is TGCGCCAGCAGCCACGACAGACGCGCTGAAGCTTTCTTT. Translating gives CASSHDRRAEAFF. This rearrangement joins TRBV4-3 to TRBJ1-1; tentative D call: TRBD1 (5 bases). Germline V gene lookup returns CDR1 LGHNA and CDR2 YSLEER. V lost 3 bases and J lost 6, with 11 bases in between. The CDR3 totals 13 residues.

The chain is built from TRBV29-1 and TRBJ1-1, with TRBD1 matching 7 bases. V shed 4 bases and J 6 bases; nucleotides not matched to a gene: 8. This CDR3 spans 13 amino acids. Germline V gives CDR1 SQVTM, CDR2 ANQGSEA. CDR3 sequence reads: CSVARAQGAEAFF. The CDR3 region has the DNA TGCAGCGTTGCCAGAGCCCAGGGGGCTGAAGCTTTCTTT.

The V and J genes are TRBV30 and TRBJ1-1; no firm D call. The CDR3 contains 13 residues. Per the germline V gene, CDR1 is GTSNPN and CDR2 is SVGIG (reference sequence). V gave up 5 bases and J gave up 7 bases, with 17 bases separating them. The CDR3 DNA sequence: TGTGCCTGGGGCCGACGTGGGCAACGTGAAGCTTTCTTT. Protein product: CAWGRRGQREAFF. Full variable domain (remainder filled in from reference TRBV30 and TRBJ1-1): SQTIHQWPATLVQPVGSPLSLECTVEGTSNPNLYWYRQAAGRGLQLLFYSVGIGQISSEVPQNLSASRPQDRQFILSSKKLLLSDSGFYLCAWGRRGQREAFFGQGTRLTVV.

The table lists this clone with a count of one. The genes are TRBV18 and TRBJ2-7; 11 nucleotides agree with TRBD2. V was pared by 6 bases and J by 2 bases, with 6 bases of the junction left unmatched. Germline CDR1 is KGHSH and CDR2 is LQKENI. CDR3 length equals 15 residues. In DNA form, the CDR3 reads TGTGCCAGCTCGGGTAGGACTAGCGGGCCCTACGAGCAGTACTTC. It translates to CASSGRTSGPYEQYF.

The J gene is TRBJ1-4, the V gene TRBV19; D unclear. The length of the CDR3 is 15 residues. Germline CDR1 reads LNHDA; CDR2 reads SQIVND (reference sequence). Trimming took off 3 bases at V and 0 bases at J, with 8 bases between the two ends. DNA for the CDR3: TGTGCCAGTAGTATGAGGCCAGCAACTAATGAAAAACTGTTTTTT. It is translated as CASSMRPATNEKLFF.

The CDR3 is CASSLAGLAATWQYF. In DNA form, the CDR3 reads TGTGCCAGCAGTTTAGCCGGACTAGCGGCAACATGGCAGTACTTC. This sequence joins TRBV28 and TRBJ2-7; 10 nucleotides match TRBD2. J lost 9 bases, V lost 2 bases, and 10 bases had no gene match. This CDR3 comprises 15 residues. Germline V lookup: CDR1 MDHEN, CDR2 SYDVKM.

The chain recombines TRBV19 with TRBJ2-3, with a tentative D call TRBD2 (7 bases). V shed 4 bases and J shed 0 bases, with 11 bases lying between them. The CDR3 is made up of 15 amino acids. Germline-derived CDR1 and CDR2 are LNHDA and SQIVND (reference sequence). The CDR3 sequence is CASSTGGVSTDTQYF. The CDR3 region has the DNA TGTGCCAGTAGTACGGGGGGCGTTAGCACAGATACGCAGTATTTT.

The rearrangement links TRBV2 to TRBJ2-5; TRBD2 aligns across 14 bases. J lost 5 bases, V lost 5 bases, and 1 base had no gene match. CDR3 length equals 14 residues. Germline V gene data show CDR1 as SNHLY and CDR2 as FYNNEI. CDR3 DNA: TGTGCCAGCAGTCGACTAGCGGGGGGGGAGACCCAGTACTTC. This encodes CASSRLAGGETQYF.

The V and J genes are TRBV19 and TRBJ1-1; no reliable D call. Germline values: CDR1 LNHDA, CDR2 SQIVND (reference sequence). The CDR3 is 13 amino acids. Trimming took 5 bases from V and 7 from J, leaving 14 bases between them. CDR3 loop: CASSRDGPGEAFF. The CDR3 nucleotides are TGTGCCAGTAGTCGAGACGGCCCGGGTGAAGCTTTCTTT.

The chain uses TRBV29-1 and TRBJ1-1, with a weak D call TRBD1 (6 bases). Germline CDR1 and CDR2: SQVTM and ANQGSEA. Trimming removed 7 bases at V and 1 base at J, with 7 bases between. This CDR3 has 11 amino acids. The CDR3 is CSGGGNTEAFF. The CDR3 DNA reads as TGCAGCGGAGGGGGGAACACTGAAGCTTTCTTT.